The 14 T cell receptor beta chains given below trace back to one sample, sequenced in a study of OX40 agonist ivuxolimab in advanced cancers. Here immunoSEQ multiplex PCR was the method, and the copy in TCRdb shows in-frame clones only, minus some. Of fewer than 80,000 clones listed, around 87% are singletons. The source was CD4+ or CD8+ T cells sorted from blood, collected in a trial of the OX40 agonist ivuxolimab. These receptors were collected from an adult with an advanced solid tumor such as melanoma, head and neck, liver or kidney cancer.

This clone has just a few counts. This chain joins TRBV4-1 and TRBJ1-1; no definite D call. There are 13 residues in the CDR3. The germline V gene has CDR1 MGHRA and CDR2 YSYEKL. V lost 5 bases, J lost 3 bases, and 10 bases lay in between. CDR3 in DNA: TGCGCCAGCAGCGAAAGTAGAGACACTGAAGCTTTCTTT. This encodes CASSESRDTEAFF.

This sequence joins TRBV9 and TRBJ2-7, with D tentatively TRBD2 (6 bases). V was cut by 4 bases and J by 4 bases, with 15 bases left in between. The CDR3 is 14 residues long. Per the germline V gene, CDR1 is SGDLS and CDR2 is YYNGEE. The chain's CDR3 is CASSPRDSRYEQYF. CDR3 coding DNA: TGTGCCAGCAGCCCCCGGGACTCTCGTTACGAGCAGTACTTC.

The J gene is TRBJ2-7, the V gene TRBV5-5; 9 bases line up with TRBD2. In germline, CDR1 is SGHKS, CDR2 YYEKEE (reference sequence). The CDR3 length is 15 residues. The J segment lost 7 bases and the V segment lost 3 bases, leaving 11 bases of the junction unmatched. In DNA, the CDR3 is TGTGCCAGCAGCTCGACGGGCGGGAGGGCCTGGGAGCAGTACTTC. Protein: CASSSTGGRAWEQYF.

The chain couples TRBV7-6 to TRBJ2-5; D remains ambiguous. The J call may be incorrect, as the DNA end agrees better with TRBJ2-7. Germline lookup yields CDR1 SGHVS and CDR2 FNYEAQ. This CDR3 comprises 12 residues. CDR3 residues: CASSGLSYEQYF. The CDR3 coding sequence is TGTGCCAGCAGCGGATTATCCTACGAGCAGTACTTC.

The chain has TRBV18 and TRBJ1-1; no reliable D call. Germline V CDR1 and CDR2: KGHSH, LQKENI. V was clipped by 0 bases and J by 2 bases, with 7 bases between them. The CDR3 contains 14 residues. The CDR3 here is CASSPPSSNTEAFF. CDR3 DNA sequence: TGTGCCAGCTCACCACCTTCCAGCAACACTGAAGCTTTCTTT.

V usage is TRBV6-6 and J usage is TRBJ1-1; tentative D call: TRBD1 (6 bases). From germline, CDR1 is MNHNY and CDR2 SVGAGI (reference sequence). V shed 5 bases and J shed 1 base, with 8 bases lying between them. This CDR3 region has 13 residues. CDR3 coding DNA: TGTGCCAGCAGTCGGACAGAGAACACTGAAGCTTTCTTT. Its protein product is CASSRTENTEAFF.

This CDR3 reads CASSSPDGNTDTQYF. DNA for the CDR3: TGTGCCAGCAGCTCACCGGACGGGAACACAGATACGCAGTATTTT. This rearrangement joins TRBV7-6 to TRBJ2-3, with a weak D call TRBD2 (5 bases). Germline V gene data show CDR1 as SGHVS and CDR2 as FNYEAQ. This CDR3 spans 15 amino acids. The V gene lost 4 bases and the J gene lost 2 bases, with 13 bases spanning the gap.

The chain employs TRBV27 and TRBJ1-1; TRBD1 might be the D (5 bases). Trimming removed 6 bases from V and 4 bases from J, with 21 bases in between. In germline, CDR1 is MNHEY, CDR2 SMNVEV (reference sequence). The CDR3 has 16 residues. The CDR3 sequence is CASSPLYGGLSTEAFF. The CDR3 DNA sequence: TGTGCCAGCAGCCCTTTATATGGGGGTTTGAGCACTGAAGCTTTCTTT.

V and J are TRBV5-4 and TRBJ2-3; no definite D call. Deletions cut 7 bases from V and 0 bases from J, with 9 bases between. The CDR3 sequence is 13 residues long. The germline CDR1 and CDR2 sequences are SGHNT and YYREEE (reference sequence). The CDR3 region is CASGDRSTDTQYF. CDR3 coding DNA: TGTGCCAGCGGGGATAGGAGCACAGATACGCAGTATTTT.

V usage is TRBV13 and J usage is TRBJ2-7, with D perhaps TRBD2 (6 bases). V was trimmed by 3 bases and J by 3 bases, leaving 12 bases between them. Germline CDR1 is PRHDT and CDR2 is FYEKMQ (reference sequence). This CDR3 is built from 14 residues. CDR3 sequence reads: CASSFEGGGYEQYF. The CDR3 DNA follows: TGTGCCAGCAGCTTCGAGGGAGGTGGCTACGAGCAGTACTTC. Full variable domain (rest looked up from reference TRBV13 and TRBJ2-7): AAGVIQSPRHLIKEKRETATLKCYPIPRHDTVYWYQQGPGQDPQFLISFYEKMQSDKGSIPDRFSAQQFSDYHSELNMSSLELGDSALYFCASSFEGGGYEQYFGPGTRLTVT.

The V gene is TRBV30, the J gene TRBJ1-5; D gene unclear. The CDR3 runs to 13 residues. Germline V CDR1 and CDR2: GTSNPN, SVGIG (reference sequence). Trimming pared 0 bases from V and 3 bases from J, leaving 6 bases between. CDR3 residues: CAWSVRVNQPQHF. CDR3 sequence (DNA): TGTGCCTGGAGTGTACGGGTCAATCAGCCCCAGCATTTT.

The chain uses TRBV25-1 and TRBJ2-7; D not certain. Trimming removed 6 bases at V and 3 bases at J, with 6 bases between. This CDR3 contains 11 residues. CDR1 and CDR2 from the germline V gene are MGHDK and SYGVNS. The CDR3 DNA reads as TGTGCCAGCAGCGACGGCTACGAGCAGTACTTC. Amino acid sequence: CASSDGYEQYF.

The chain combines TRBV6-5 with TRBJ1-2; D remains unclear. The CDR3 covers 14 residues. The V end lost 5 bases, the J end lost 0 bases, and 10 bases lay between the germline ends. CDR1 and CDR2 (germline): MNHEY, SVGAGI. The CDR3 loop is CASSIQGANYGYTF. In nucleotides, the CDR3 is TGTGCCAGCAGTATACAAGGCGCTAACTATGGCTACACCTTC.

This chain joins TRBV7-9 and TRBJ1-4; no reliable D call. V dropped 3 bases and J dropped 0 bases, with 14 bases sitting between them. In germline, CDR1 is SEHNR, CDR2 FQNEAQ (reference sequence). This CDR3 comprises 17 residues. The CDR3 DNA reads as TGTGCCAGCAGCTTCCCGATCAAAAAGGCAACTAATGAAAAACTGTTTTTT. Residues: CASSFPIKKATNEKLFF.